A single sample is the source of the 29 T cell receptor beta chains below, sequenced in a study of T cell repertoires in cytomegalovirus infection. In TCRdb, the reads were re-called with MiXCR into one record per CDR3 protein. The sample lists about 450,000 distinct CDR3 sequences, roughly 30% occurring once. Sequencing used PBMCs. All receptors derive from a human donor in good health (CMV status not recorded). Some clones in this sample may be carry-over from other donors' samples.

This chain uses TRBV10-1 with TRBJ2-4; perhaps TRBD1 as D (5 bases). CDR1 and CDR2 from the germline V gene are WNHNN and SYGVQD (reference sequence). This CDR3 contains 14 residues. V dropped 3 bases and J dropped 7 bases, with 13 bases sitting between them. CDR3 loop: CASSDRAGNNIQYF. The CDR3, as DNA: TGCGCCAGCAGTGATCGGGCAGGGAACAACATTCAGTACTTC.

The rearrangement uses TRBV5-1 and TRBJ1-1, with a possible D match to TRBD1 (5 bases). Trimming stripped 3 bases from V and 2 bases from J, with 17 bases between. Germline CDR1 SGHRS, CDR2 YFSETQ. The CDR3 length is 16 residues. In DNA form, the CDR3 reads TGCGCCAGCAGCTCCCGCCCGACAGCCGTTAACACTGAAGCTTTCTTT. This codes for CASSSRPTAVNTEAFF.

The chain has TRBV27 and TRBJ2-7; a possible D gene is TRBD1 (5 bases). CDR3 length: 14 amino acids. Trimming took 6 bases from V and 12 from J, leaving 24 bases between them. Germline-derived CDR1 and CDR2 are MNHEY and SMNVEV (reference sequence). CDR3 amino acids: CASRNHSEIGQRYF. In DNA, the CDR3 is TGTGCCAGCAGAAACCATTCGGAGATCGGACAAAGGTACTTC.

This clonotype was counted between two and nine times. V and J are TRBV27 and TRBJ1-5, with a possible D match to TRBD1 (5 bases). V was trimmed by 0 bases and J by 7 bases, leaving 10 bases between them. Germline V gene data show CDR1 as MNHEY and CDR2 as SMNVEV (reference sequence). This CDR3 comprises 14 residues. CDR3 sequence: CASSLSPGWQPQHF. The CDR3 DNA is TGTGCCAGCAGTTTATCTCCAGGGTGGCAGCCCCAGCATTTT.

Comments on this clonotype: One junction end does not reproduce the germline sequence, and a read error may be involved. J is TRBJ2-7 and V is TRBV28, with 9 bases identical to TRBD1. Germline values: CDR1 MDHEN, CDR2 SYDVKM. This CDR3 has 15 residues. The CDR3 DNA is TGTGCCAGCAGTCCACAGGGGGCCGGCTCCTACGAGCGGTACTTC. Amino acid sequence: CASSPQGAGSYERYF.

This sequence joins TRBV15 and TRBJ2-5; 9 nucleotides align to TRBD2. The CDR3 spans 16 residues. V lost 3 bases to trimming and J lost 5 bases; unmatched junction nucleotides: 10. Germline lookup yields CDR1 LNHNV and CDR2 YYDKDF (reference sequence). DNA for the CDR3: TGTGCCACCAGCAGGGTTGCGGGGGGGCCTTGGGAGACCCAGTACTTC. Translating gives CATSRVAGGPWETQYF.

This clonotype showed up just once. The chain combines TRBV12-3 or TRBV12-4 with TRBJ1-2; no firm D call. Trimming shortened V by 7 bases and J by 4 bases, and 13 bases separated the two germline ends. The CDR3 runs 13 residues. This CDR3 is CASTTSGFYGYTF. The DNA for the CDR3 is TGTGCCAGCACCACGTCGGGGTTCTATGGCTACACCTTC.

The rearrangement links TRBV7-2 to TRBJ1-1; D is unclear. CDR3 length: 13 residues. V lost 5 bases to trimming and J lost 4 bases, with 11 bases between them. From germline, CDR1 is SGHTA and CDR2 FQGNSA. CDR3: CASSPISSTEAFF. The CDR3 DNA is TGTGCCAGCAGCCCTATATCATCCACTGAAGCTTTCTTT.

The CDR3 spells CASSIFGGAEQYF. The CDR3 DNA is TGTGCCAGTAGTATTTTTGGAGGAGCCGAGCAGTACTTC. The chain is built from TRBV19 and TRBJ2-7; D is possibly TRBD2 (5 bases). The CDR3 is 13 residues long. The V end was cut by 3 bases, the J end by 6 bases, with 12 bases between. Germline values: CDR1 LNHDA, CDR2 SQIVND (reference sequence).

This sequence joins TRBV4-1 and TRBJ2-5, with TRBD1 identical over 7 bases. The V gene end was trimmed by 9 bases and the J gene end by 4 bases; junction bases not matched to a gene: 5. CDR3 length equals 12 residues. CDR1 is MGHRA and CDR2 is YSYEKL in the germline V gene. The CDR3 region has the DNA TGCGCCAGGAGGGGGCGCAGAGAGACCCAGTACTTC. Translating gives CARRGRRETQYF.

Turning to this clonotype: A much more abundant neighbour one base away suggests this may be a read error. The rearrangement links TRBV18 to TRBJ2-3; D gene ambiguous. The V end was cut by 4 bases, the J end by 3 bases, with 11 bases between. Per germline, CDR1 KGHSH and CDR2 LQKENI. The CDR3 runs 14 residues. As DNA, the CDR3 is TGTGCCAGCTCACGACCGTCGTTAACAGATACGCAGTATTTT. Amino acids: CASSRPSLTDTQYF.

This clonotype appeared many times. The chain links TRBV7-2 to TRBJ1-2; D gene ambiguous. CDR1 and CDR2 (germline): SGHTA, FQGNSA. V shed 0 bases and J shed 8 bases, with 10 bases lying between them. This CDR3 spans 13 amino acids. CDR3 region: CASSLAREAGYTF. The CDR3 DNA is TGTGCCAGCAGCTTAGCGCGGGAGGCAGGCTACACCTTC.

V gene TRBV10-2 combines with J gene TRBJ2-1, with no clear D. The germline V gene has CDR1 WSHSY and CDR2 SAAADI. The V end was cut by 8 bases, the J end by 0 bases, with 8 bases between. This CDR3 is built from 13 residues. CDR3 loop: CASRDPSYNEQFF. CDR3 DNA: TGCGCCAGCCGCGACCCCTCCTACAATGAGCAGTTCTTC.

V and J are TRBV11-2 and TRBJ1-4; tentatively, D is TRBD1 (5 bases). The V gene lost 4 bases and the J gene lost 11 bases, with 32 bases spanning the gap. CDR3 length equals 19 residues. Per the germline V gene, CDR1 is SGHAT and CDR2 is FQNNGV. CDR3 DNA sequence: TGTGCCAGCAGCTCCGGCGGGGGAAGCACACTTGCCACCCCTTCTAAACTGTTTTTT. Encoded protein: CASSSGGGSTLATPSKLFF.

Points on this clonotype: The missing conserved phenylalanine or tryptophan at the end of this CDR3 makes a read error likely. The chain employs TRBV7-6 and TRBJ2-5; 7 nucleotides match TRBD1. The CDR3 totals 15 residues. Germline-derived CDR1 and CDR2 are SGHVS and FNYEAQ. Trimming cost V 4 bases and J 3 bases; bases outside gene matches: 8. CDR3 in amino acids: CASSSTPGTEETQYL. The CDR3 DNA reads TGTGCCAGCAGCTCTACCCCCGGGACAGAAGAGACCCAGTACTTA.

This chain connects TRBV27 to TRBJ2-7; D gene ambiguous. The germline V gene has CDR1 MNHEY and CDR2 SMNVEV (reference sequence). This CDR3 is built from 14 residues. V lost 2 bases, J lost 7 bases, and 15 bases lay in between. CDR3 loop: CASSLAAPAREQYF. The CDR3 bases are TGTGCCAGCAGTTTAGCCGCCCCCGCGCGTGAGCAGTACTTC.

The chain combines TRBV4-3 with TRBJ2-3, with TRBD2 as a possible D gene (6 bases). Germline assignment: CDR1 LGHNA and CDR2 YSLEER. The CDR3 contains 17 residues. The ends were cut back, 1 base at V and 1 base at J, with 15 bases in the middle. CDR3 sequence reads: CASSQGSGGIGTDTQYF. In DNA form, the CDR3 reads TGCGCCAGCAGCCAAGGCTCCGGGGGAATCGGCACAGATACGCAGTATTTT.

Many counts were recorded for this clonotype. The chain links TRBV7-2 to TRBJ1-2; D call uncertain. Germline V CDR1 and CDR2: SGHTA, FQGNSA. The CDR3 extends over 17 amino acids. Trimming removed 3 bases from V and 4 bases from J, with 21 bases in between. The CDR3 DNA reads TGTGCCAGCAGCTTTAGCCTCAACCCTACACGGAGCTATGGCTACACCTTC. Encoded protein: CASSFSLNPTRSYGYTF.

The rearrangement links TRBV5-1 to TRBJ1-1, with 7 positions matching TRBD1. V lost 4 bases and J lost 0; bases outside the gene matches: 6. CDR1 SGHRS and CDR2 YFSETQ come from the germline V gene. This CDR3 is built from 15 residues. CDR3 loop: CASSLTGQMNTEAFF. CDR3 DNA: TGCGCCAGCAGCCTGACAGGGCAAATGAACACTGAAGCTTTCTTT.

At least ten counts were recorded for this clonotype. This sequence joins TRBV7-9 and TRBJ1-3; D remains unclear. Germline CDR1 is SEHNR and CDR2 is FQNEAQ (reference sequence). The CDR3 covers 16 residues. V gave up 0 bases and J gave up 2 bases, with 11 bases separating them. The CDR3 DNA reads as TGTGCCAGCAGCTTAGCGCTGGGGATTACTGGAAACACCATATATTTT. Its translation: CASSLALGITGNTIYF.

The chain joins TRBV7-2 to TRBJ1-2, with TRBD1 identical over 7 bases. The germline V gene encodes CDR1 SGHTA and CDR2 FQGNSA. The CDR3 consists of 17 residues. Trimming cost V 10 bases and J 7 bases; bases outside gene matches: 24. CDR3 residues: CATPSLEVDREWGGYTF. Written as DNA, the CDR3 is TGTGCCACCCCCAGCTTAGAGGTTGACAGGGAATGGGGTGGCTACACCTTC.

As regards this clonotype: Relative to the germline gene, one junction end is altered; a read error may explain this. In DNA, the CDR3 is TGCAGTCCTAGACAGGGACTCAATGAGCAGTTCTTC. Its protein is CSPRQGLNEQFF. V and J are TRBV20-1 and TRBJ2-1, with a tentative D call TRBD1 (7 bases). Germline lookup yields CDR1 DFQATT and CDR2 SNEGSKA (reference sequence). The CDR3 loop spans 12 amino acids.

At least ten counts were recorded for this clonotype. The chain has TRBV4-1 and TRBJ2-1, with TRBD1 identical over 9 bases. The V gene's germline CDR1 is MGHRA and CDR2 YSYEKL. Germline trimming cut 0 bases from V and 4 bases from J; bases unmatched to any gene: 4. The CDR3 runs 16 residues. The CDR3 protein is CASSQDRDRAYNEQFF. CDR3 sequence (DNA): TGCGCCAGCAGCCAAGATCGGGACAGGGCTTACAATGAGCAGTTCTTC.

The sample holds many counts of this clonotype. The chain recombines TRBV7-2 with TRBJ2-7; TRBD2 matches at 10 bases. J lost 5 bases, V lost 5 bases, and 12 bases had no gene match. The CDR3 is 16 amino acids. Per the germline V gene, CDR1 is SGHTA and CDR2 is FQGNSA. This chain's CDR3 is CASSSPLAGLAHEQYF. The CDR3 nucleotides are TGTGCCAGCAGCAGCCCACTAGCGGGGCTGGCCCACGAGCAGTACTTC.

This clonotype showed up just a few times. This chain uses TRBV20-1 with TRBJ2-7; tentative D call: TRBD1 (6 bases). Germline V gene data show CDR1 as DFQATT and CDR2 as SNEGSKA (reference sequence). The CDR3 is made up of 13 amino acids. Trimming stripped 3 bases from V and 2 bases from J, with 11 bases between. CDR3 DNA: TGCAGTGCTAGGGTGGACAGTGCCTACGAGCAGTACTTC. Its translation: CSARVDSAYEQYF.

The CDR3 nucleotides are TGTGCCAGCTGGGGGGACAGGGGGCGACTGGATACGCAGTATTTT. Amino acids: CASWGDRGRLDTQYF. The genes are TRBV12-3 or TRBV12-4 and TRBJ2-3; TRBD1 aligns across 12 bases. J lost 6 bases, V lost 8 bases, and 9 bases had no gene match. The CDR3 is made up of 15 amino acids.

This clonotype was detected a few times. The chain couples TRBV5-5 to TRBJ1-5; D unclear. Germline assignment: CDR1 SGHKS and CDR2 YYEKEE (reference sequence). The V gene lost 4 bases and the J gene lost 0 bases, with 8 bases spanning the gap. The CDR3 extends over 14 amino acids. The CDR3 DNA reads TGTGCCAGCAGCAGATACGATAGCAATCAGCCCCAGCATTTT. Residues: CASSRYDSNQPQHF.

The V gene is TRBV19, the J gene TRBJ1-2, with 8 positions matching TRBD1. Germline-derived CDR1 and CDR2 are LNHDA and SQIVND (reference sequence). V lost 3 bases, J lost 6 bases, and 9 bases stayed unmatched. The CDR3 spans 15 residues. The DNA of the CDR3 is TGTGCCAGTAGTATTTCGGACAGGGAAGAGAATGGCTACACCTTC. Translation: CASSISDREENGYTF.

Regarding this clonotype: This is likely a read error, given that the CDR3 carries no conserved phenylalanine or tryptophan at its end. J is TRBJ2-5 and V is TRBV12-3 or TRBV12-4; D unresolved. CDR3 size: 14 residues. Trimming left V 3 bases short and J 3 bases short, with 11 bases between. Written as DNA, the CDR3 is TGTGCCAGCAGTTTCGGAAGACTGGAAGAGACCCAGTACTTA. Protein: CASSFGRLEETQYL.